One and the same sample provided the 23 T cell receptor beta chains below, sequenced in a study of blood T cell repertoires in COVID-19. Using immunoSEQ multiplex PCR, the repertoire was profiled, and TCRdb retains in-frame clones only, with some absent. The table records 250,000 or so clones, nearly 90% of them present only once. The sequenced material came from PBMCs or T cells enriched from blood (not recorded which). These receptors all stem from a man aged 30 to 45 who had recovered from COVID-19.

The chain employs TRBV28 and TRBJ2-5; TRBD2 matches at 14 bases. Germline V gene data show CDR1 as MDHEN and CDR2 as SYDVKM. The V and J ends lost 4 bases and 5 bases, in that order; junction bases with no gene match: 3. The CDR3 totals 15 residues. CDR3: CASSSWTSGRETQYF. DNA for the CDR3: TGTGCCAGCAGTTCATGGACTAGCGGGAGGGAGACCCAGTACTTC. Variable domain in full (rest from reference TRBV28 and TRBJ2-5): DVKVTQSSRYLVKRTGEKVFLECVQDMDHENMFWYRQDPGLGLRLIYFSYDVKMKEKGDIPEGYSVSREKKERFSLILESASTNQTSMYLCASSSWTSGRETQYFGPGTRLLVL.

This clone came up once. V gene TRBV27 combines with J gene TRBJ2-3; TRBD2 agrees at 8 bases. The trim removed 5 bases at V and 6 bases at J, leaving 10 bases unmatched. The germline gives CDR1 MNHEY, CDR2 SMNVEV (reference sequence). This CDR3 has 15 residues. This CDR3 reads CASSPGLAGADTQYF. Written as DNA, the CDR3 is TGTGCCAGCAGTCCAGGACTAGCCGGGGCCGATACGCAGTATTTT.

V and J are TRBV6-5 and TRBJ2-7; 7 bases agree with TRBD1. Germline values: CDR1 MNHEY, CDR2 SVGAGI. This CDR3 region has 15 residues. The junction had 11 bases not matched to a gene; V was cut back by 6 bases and J by 3 bases. Here the CDR3 reads CASREAPGQYYEQYF. The CDR3 nucleotides are TGTGCCAGCAGGGAGGCCCCGGGACAGTACTACGAGCAGTACTTC.

The chain links TRBV10-3 to TRBJ1-5; TRBD1 is a possible D gene (6 bases). V lost 1 base and J 7 bases, leaving 14 bases between the germline ends. This CDR3 spans 15 amino acids. In germline, CDR1 is ENHRY, CDR2 SYGVKD. DNA of the CDR3: TGTGCCATCAGTGAGTTTGGGGGGGCTGGGCAGCCCCAGCATTTT. This sequence encodes CAISEFGGAGQPQHF.

As for this clone: This CDR3 is also generated by other DNA sequences in the sample. The chain joins TRBV9 to TRBJ2-7; TRBD1 aligns across 9 bases. V shed 4 bases, J shed 3 bases, and the junction held 5 bases outside the gene matches. The CDR3 is 14 amino acids. The germline gives CDR1 SGDLS, CDR2 YYNGEE. In nucleotides, the CDR3 is TGTGCCAGCAGCCCAGGGACAGGGAGCTACGAGCAGTACTTC. Its protein is CASSPGTGSYEQYF.

The chain couples TRBV10-3 to TRBJ2-1; D is perhaps TRBD2 (6 bases). Germline V gene data show CDR1 as ENHRY and CDR2 as SYGVKD. CDR3 length: 14 residues. V was shortened by 6 bases and J by 2 bases, with 11 bases between the two germline ends. Here the CDR3 reads CAISLLATYNEQFF. The CDR3, as DNA: TGTGCCATCAGCCTACTAGCCACCTACAATGAGCAGTTCTTC.

The rearrangement uses TRBV29-1 and TRBJ2-7; D not resolved. V was clipped by 4 bases and J by 2 bases, with 9 bases between them. Germline V gene sequence: CDR1 SQVTM, CDR2 ANQGSEA. The length of the CDR3 is 12 residues. The CDR3 DNA is TGCAGCGTTGCCGCCAGAACCTACGAGCAGTACTTC. Translation: CSVAARTYEQYF.

V gene TRBV27 combines with J gene TRBJ1-1; 7 bases match TRBD1. CDR1 and CDR2 (germline): MNHEY, SMNVEV (reference sequence). This CDR3 region has 14 residues. After removal of 5 bases from V and 5 bases from J, the junction contained 8 bases not matched to a gene. CDR3 loop: CASSVHRGGTEAFF. CDR3 DNA: TGTGCCAGCAGTGTTCACAGGGGCGGGACTGAAGCTTTCTTT.

The V call is TRBV7-9, the J call TRBJ1-3; 8 bases map to TRBD1. The CDR3 extends over 15 amino acids. V shed 5 bases, J shed 3 bases, and the junction held 6 bases outside the gene matches. Germline V CDR1 and CDR2: SEHNR, FQNEAQ (reference sequence). CDR3 protein: CASSEQGVGGNTIYF. The DNA of the CDR3 is TGTGCCAGCAGCGAACAGGGGGTTGGTGGAAACACCATATATTTT. Based on the CDR3 plus reference TRBV7-9 and TRBJ1-3, the full variable domain is DTGVSQNPRHKITKRGQNVTFRCDPISEHNRLYWYRQTLGQGPEFLTYFQNEAQLEKSRLLSDRFSAERPKGSFSTLEIQRTEQGDSAMYLCASSEQGVGGNTIYFGEGSWLTVV.

There are a few counts of this clone. V gene TRBV25-1 combines with J gene TRBJ1-5; D not certain. V was trimmed by 3 bases and J by 0 bases, leaving 12 bases between them. The CDR3 spans 16 residues. In germline, CDR1 is MGHDK, CDR2 SYGVNS. CDR3 nucleotide sequence: TGTGCCAGCAGTGACTCGAGACAACATAGCAATCAGCCCCAGCATTTT. Protein sequence: CASSDSRQHSNQPQHF. Based on the CDR3 plus reference TRBV25-1 and TRBJ1-5, the full variable domain is EADIYQTPRYLVIGTGKKITLECSQTMGHDKMYWYQQDPGMELHLIHYSYGVNSTEKGDLSSESTVSRIRTEHFPLTLESARPSHTSQYLCASSDSRQHSNQPQHFGDGTRLSIL.

V is TRBV19 and J is TRBJ2-7, with TRBD1 identical over 7 bases. With V trimmed by 5 bases and J by 3 bases, 10 bases remained unmatched. CDR1 and CDR2 from the germline V gene are LNHDA and SQIVND (reference sequence). The length of the CDR3 is 15 residues. CDR3 bases: TGTGCCAGTAGTTCCCCCGGGACAGTCTACTACGAGCAGTACTTC. Translating gives CASSSPGTVYYEQYF. Full variable domain (outside the CDR3, taken from reference TRBV19 and TRBJ2-7): DGGITQSPKYLFRKEGQNVTLSCEQNLNHDAMYWYRQDPGQGLRLIYYSQIVNDFQKGDIAEGYSVSREKKESFPLTVTSAQKNPTAFYLCASSSPGTVYYEQYFGPGTRLTVT.

This clone has a handful of counts. The chain has TRBV5-1 and TRBJ2-7; maybe TRBD1 (6 bases). CDR3 size: 14 residues. Trimming removed 2 bases at V and 2 bases at J, with 11 bases between. CDR1 and CDR2 (germline): SGHRS, YFSETQ. DNA for the CDR3: TGCGCCAGCAGCTTAGAGGACAGACCCTACGAGCAGTACTTC. This translates into CASSLEDRPYEQYF.

The chain couples TRBV3-1 (or the pseudogene TRBV3-2) to TRBJ1-3; the D is unclear. Germline assignment: CDR1 LGHDT and CDR2 YNNKEL (reference sequence). With 4 bases removed from V and 2 bases from J, the gap between germline ends came to 18 bases. The CDR3 has 17 residues. CDR3 residues: CASSLLGLRAAGNTIYF. The CDR3 bases are TGTGCCAGCAGCCTCCTCGGGTTGAGGGCTGCTGGAAACACCATATATTTT.

The rearrangement links TRBV9 to TRBJ2-3; D is undetermined. Germline CDR1 and CDR2: SGDLS and YYNGEE. This CDR3 is built from 13 residues. The V gene lost 1 base and the J gene lost 8 bases, with 11 bases spanning the gap. The CDR3 is CASSVLSVGTQYF. Here the CDR3 DNA reads TGTGCCAGCAGCGTATTAAGCGTTGGTACGCAGTATTTT.

V and J are TRBV2 and TRBJ1-5; the D gene is possibly TRBD1 (6 bases). This CDR3 region has 15 residues. Per the germline V gene, CDR1 is SNHLY and CDR2 is FYNNEI. The V end lost 5 bases, the J end lost 3 bases, and 14 bases lay between the germline ends. The CDR3 region is CASSSNQGTNQPQHF. CDR3 DNA: TGTGCCAGCAGTTCTAATCAGGGGACCAATCAGCCCCAGCATTTT.

J is TRBJ2-2 and V is TRBV9; 8 bases match TRBD2. The CDR3 runs to 17 residues. The germline CDR1 and CDR2 sequences are SGDLS and YYNGEE. After removal of 3 bases from V and 5 bases from J, the junction contained 12 bases not matched to a gene. The CDR3 protein is CASSALRGGLGTGELFF. The CDR3 region has the DNA TGTGCCAGCAGCGCCCTTCGGGGGGGGCTAGGGACCGGGGAGCTGTTTTTT.

The rearrangement joins TRBV30 to TRBJ1-2; unclear D gene. The V end lost 2 bases, the J end lost 3 bases, and 10 bases lay between the germline ends. This CDR3 comprises 13 residues. Germline lookup yields CDR1 GTSNPN and CDR2 SVGIG (reference sequence). CDR3 sequence: CAWSISLDYGYTF. The DNA for the CDR3 is TGTGCCTGGAGTATCAGTCTGGACTATGGCTACACCTTC. Filled out from reference TRBV30 and TRBJ1-2, the complete variable domain reads SQTIHQWPATLVQPVGSPLSLECTVEGTSNPNLYWYRQAAGRGLQLLFYSVGIGQISSEVPQNLSASRPQDRQFILSSKKLLLSDSGFYLCAWSISLDYGYTFGSGTRLTVV.

The chain employs TRBV4-1 and TRBJ2-1, with D possibly being TRBD2 (7 bases). In germline, CDR1 is MGHRA, CDR2 YSYEKL. With 3 bases removed from V and 12 bases from J, the gap between germline ends came to 12 bases. CDR3 length: 12 amino acids. As DNA, the CDR3 is TGCGCCAGCAGCCAGGCGGGGGCCCTGCAGTTCTTC. Translation gives CASSQAGALQFF.

This clone was seen a single time. The V gene is TRBV3-1 (or the pseudogene TRBV3-2), the J gene TRBJ2-3, with D hard to call. V lost 0 bases and J lost 4, with 5 bases in between. Germline V lookup: CDR1 LGHDT, CDR2 YNNKEL (reference sequence). This CDR3 has 13 residues. The CDR3 here is CASSQDLSDTQYF. CDR3 bases: TGTGCCAGCAGCCAAGACCTTTCAGATACGCAGTATTTT.

The rearrangement links TRBV7-3 to TRBJ1-1; the D gene is possibly TRBD1 (5 bases). CDR3 length: 13 amino acids. Trimming shortened V by 3 bases and J by 7 bases, and 12 bases separated the two germline ends. Germline V CDR1 and CDR2: SGHTA, FQGTGA. CDR3 loop: CASSFTGFGEAFF. Written as DNA, the CDR3 is TGTGCCAGCAGCTTCACAGGATTTGGTGAAGCTTTCTTT.

This clone has at least ten counts. The V gene is TRBV7-9, the J gene TRBJ1-3; 10 positions match TRBD1. In germline, CDR1 is SEHNR, CDR2 FQNEAQ (reference sequence). The length of the CDR3 is 14 residues. The V and J ends lost 3 bases and 8 bases, in that order; junction bases with no gene match: 4. DNA of the CDR3: TGTGCCAGCAGCTTGGGACAGGGGATCTACACCATATATTTT. It codes for CASSLGQGIYTIYF.

The chain employs TRBV7-9 and TRBJ2-5; D uncertain. The CDR3 is 11 residues long. Germline V CDR1 and CDR2: SEHNR, FQNEAQ (reference sequence). Trimming removed 8 bases from V and 5 bases from J, with 9 bases in between. CDR3 region: CASGHSETQYF. As DNA, the CDR3 is TGTGCCAGCGGTCACAGTGAGACCCAGTACTTC.

The rearrangement links TRBV7-2 to TRBJ1-2; a weak D match, TRBD1 (6 bases). Trimming took off 5 bases at V and 0 bases at J, with 13 bases between the two ends. The CDR3 spans 15 residues. CDR1 is SGHTA and CDR2 is FQGNSA in the germline V gene. The CDR3 sequence is CASSDRGQSNYGYTF. The DNA of the CDR3 is TGTGCCAGCAGCGACAGAGGACAGTCTAACTATGGCTACACCTTC.